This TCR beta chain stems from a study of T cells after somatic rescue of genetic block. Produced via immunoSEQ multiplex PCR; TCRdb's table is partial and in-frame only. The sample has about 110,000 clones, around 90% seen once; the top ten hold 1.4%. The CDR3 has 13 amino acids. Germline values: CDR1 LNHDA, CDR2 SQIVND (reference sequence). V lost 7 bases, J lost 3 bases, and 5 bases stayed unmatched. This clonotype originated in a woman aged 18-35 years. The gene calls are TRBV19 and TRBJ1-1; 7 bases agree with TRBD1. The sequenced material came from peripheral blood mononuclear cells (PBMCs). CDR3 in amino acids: CASNEDRDTEAFF. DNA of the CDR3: TGTGCCAGTAACGAAGACAGGGACACTGAAGCTTTCTTT.